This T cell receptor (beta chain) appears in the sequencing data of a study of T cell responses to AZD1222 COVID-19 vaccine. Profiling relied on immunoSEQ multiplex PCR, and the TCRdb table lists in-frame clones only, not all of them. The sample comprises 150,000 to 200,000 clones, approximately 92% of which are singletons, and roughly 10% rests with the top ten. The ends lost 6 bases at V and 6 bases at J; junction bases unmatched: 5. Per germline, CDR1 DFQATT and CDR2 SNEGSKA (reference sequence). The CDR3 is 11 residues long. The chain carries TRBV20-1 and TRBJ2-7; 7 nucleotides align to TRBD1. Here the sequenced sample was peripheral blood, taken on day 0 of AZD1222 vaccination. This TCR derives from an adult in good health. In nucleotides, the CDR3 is TGCAGTGCGCTAAGACAGGGCGAGCAGTACTTC. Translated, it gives CSALRQGEQYF.